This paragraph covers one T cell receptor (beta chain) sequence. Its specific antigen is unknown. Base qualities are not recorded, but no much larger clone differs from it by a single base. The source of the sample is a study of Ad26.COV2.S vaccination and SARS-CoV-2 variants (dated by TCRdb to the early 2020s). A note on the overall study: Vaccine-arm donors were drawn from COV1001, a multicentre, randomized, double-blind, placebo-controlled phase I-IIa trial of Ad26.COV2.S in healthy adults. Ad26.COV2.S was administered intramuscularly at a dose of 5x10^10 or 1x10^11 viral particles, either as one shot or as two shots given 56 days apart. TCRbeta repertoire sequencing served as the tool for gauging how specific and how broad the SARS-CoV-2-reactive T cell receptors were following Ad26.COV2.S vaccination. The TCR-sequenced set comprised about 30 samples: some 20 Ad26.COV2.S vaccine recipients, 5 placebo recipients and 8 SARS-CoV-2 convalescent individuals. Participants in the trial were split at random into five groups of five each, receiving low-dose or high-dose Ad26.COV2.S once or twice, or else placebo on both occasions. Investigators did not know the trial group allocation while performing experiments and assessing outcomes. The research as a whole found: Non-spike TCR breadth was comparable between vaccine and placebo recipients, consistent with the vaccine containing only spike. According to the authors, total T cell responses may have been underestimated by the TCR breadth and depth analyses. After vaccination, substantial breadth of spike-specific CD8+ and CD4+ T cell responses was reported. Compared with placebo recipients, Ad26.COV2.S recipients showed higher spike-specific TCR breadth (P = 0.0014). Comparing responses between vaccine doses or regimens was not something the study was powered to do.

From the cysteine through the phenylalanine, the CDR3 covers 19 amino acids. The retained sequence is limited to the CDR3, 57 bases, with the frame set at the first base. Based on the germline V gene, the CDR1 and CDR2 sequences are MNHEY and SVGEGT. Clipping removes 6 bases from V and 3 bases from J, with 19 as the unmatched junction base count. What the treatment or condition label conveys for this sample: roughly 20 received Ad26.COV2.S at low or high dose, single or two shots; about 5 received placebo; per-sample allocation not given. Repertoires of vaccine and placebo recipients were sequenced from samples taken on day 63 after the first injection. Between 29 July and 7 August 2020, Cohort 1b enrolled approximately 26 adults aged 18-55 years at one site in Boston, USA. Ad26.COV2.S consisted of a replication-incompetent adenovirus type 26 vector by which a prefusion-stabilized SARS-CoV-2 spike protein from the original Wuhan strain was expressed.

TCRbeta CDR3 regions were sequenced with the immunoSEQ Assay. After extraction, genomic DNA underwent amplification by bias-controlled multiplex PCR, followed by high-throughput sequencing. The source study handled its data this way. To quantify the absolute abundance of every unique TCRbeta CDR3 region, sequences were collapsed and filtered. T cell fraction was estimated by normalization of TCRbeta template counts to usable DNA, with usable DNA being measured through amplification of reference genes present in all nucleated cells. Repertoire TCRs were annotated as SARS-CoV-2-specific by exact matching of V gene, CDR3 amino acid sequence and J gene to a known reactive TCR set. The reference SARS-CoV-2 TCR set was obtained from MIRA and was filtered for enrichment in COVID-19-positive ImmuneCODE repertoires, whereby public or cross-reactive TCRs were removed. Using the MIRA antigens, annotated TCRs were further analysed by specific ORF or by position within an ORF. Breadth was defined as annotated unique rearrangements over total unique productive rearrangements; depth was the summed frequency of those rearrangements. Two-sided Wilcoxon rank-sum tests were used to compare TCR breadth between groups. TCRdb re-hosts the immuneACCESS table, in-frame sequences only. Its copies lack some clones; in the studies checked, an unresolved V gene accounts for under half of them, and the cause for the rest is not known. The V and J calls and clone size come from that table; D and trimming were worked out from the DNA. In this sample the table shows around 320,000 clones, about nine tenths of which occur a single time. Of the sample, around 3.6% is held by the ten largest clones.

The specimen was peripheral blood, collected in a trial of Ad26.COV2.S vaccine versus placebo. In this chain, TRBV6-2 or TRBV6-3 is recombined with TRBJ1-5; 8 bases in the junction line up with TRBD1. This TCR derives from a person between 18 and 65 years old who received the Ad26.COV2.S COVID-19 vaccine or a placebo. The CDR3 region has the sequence CASSRYRTSGTGPNQPQHF. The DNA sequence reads TGTGCCAGCAGCCGATATAGGACCTCCGGGACAGGCCCCAATCAGCCCCAGCATTTT.